The next 10 T cell receptor beta chains were all read from a single sample in a study of shared clonotypes between healthy human individuals. Clones were sequenced by immunoSEQ multiplex PCR, and TCRdb holds only the in-frame ones, with some missing. The sample has 2 million to 3 million clones; roughly 93% are singletons. The sample was naive CD4+ T cells from PBMCs. Subset here: CD45RA+ positively selected. The receptor set was obtained from a man younger than 35 in good health. Some clones in this sample may be carry-over from other donors' samples.

Concerning this clone: Other DNA sequences in this sample translate to the same CDR3. The chain recombines TRBV7-3 with TRBJ2-3; 13 bases align to TRBD2. The CDR3 loop spans 15 amino acids. Looked up from germline, CDR1 is SGHTA and CDR2 is FQGTGA. The junction had 2 bases not matched to a gene; V was cut back by 5 bases and J by 3 bases. The CDR3, as DNA: TGTGCCAGCAGCCGGACTAGCGGGAGAACAGATACGCAGTATTTT. Its translation is CASSRTSGRTDTQYF.

This clone was detected once. This chain joins TRBV7-2 and TRBJ1-1, with D perhaps matching TRBD1 (5 bases). The CDR3 totals 16 residues. CDR1 SGHTA and CDR2 FQGNSA come from the germline V gene. The V and J ends lost 0 bases and 8 bases respectively, with 19 bases between them. CDR3 loop: CASSLAGQRGSFEAFF. As DNA, the CDR3 is TGTGCCAGCAGCTTAGCGGGGCAAAGGGGCTCGTTCGAAGCTTTCTTT.

The rearrangement links TRBV5-1 to TRBJ2-7; either TRBD1 or TRBD2 may fit D (5 bases each). With 0 bases removed from V and 2 bases from J, the gap between germline ends came to 12 bases. This CDR3 has 15 amino acids. Looked up from germline, CDR1 is SGHRS and CDR2 is YFSETQ. CDR3 nucleotide sequence: TGCGCCAGCAGCTTGGTCGGTGGGGGACCCTACGAGCAGTACTTC. It encodes CASSLVGGGPYEQYF.

V and J are TRBV5-4 and TRBJ2-3, with 13 positions matching TRBD2. With V trimmed by 0 bases and J by 6 bases, 10 bases remained unmatched. Germline loops: CDR1 SGHNT, CDR2 YYREEE (reference sequence). There are 18 residues in the CDR3. CDR3: CASSLGGLAGVGGDTQYF. The CDR3 region has the DNA TGTGCCAGCAGCTTGGGAGGACTAGCGGGAGTCGGGGGGGATACGCAGTATTTT.

This clone occurred a few times. The chain combines TRBV7-8 with TRBJ1-1, with no clear D. Trimming took 5 bases from V and 1 from J, leaving 8 bases between them. The CDR3 has 13 residues. Germline-derived CDR1 and CDR2 are SGHVS and FQNEAQ. CDR3 DNA sequence: TGTGCCAGCAGCACACGACAGAACACTGAAGCTTTCTTT. Translating gives CASSTRQNTEAFF.

This chain links TRBV6-1 with TRBJ1-5, with TRBD1 as a possible D gene (6 bases). The V end lost 4 bases, the J end lost 1 base, and 14 bases lay between the germline ends. The length of the CDR3 is 16 residues. Germline V gene sequence: CDR1 MNHNS, CDR2 SASEGT. CDR3 in amino acids: CASSVNRVGSNQPQHF. CDR3 in DNA: TGTGCCAGCAGTGTAAACAGGGTTGGAAGCAATCAGCCCCAGCATTTT.

The rearrangement uses TRBV9 and TRBJ2-2; D not certain. The V end was cut by 6 bases, the J end by 4 bases, with 13 bases between. Germline V gene lookup returns CDR1 SGDLS and CDR2 YYNGEE. The CDR3 covers 14 residues. In DNA form, the CDR3 reads TGTGCCAGCAACCCCGGGCCCTCCACCGGGGAGCTGTTTTTT. The encoded protein is CASNPGPSTGELFF.

This chain joins TRBV5-1 and TRBJ2-5, with a possible D match to TRBD1 (6 bases). This CDR3 comprises 15 residues. Trimming shortened V by 7 bases and J by 4 bases, and 20 bases separated the two germline ends. Germline lookup yields CDR1 SGHRS and CDR2 YFSETQ. The CDR3: CASLLTGVLGETQYF. Here the CDR3 DNA reads TGCGCCAGCCTACTGACAGGCGTACTAGGAGAGACCCAGTACTTC.

The gene calls are TRBV7-3 and TRBJ2-2; 7 positions agree with TRBD2. Per the germline V gene, CDR1 is SGHTA and CDR2 is FQGTGA. The CDR3 has 14 residues. V trimming: 6 bases; J trimming: 8 bases; junction bases outside the gene matches: 9. As DNA, the CDR3 is TGTGCCAGCAGTGCCCCCGGCGGGGGAGGGGAGCTGTTTTTT. Translating it yields CASSAPGGGGELFF.

The chain employs TRBV6-5 and TRBJ2-3; unclear D gene. The CDR3 extends over 14 amino acids. In germline, CDR1 is MNHEY, CDR2 SVGAGI. The V and J ends lost 0 bases and 0 bases respectively, with 4 bases between them. The DNA for the CDR3 is TGTGCCAGCAGTTACTCGAAAAGCACAGATACGCAGTATTTT. Encoded protein: CASSYSKSTDTQYF.